The rows below give T cell receptor beta chains drawn from one sample of a study of a mutant IDH1 vaccine in newly diagnosed glioma. The data were produced by immunoSEQ multiplex PCR, yet TCRdb's version contains in-frame clones alone and is incomplete. The data hold about 98,000 clones, with over 85% observed a single time. The sequencing used PBMCs, collected from a glioma patient treated with radiotherapy, temozolomide or both. The receptors shown here come from a woman aged 45 to 65 with glioma. CDR3s include the opening cysteine and the closing phenylalanine or tryptophan. D genes are given only for firm matches.

CASSYRAQPGSNEQFF	TRBV6-6	NA	TRBJ2-1
CASSIDHRTENYGYTF	TRBV19	NA	TRBJ1-2
CASSQRRGTGPRHHNYGYTF	TRBV4-2	TRBD1	TRBJ1-2
CASTWDLNTEAFF	TRBV5-1	NA	TRBJ1-1
CASSLVSRVQETQYF	TRBV7-2	NA	TRBJ2-5
CASSRSGAHSGANVLTF	TRBV6-4	NA	TRBJ2-6
CASSILVGRPYNEQFF	TRBV19	NA	TRBJ2-1
CASWDFSTDTQYF	TRBV7-2	NA	TRBJ2-3
CARSSGQGAFEQYF	TRBV6-1	TRBD1	TRBJ2-7
CAWSVGGVGTEAFF	TRBV30	NA	TRBJ1-1
CASDDSRLGSVGELFF	TRBV6-6	NA	TRBJ2-2
CASIASGTPSDTQYF	TRBV5-1	NA	TRBJ2-3
CASSSSGRNTGELFF	TRBV7-9	TRBD2	TRBJ2-2
CASSLDRAGEQFF	TRBV7-9	TRBD1	TRBJ2-1
CASSFSSGRSYEQYF	TRBV11-2	TRBD2	TRBJ2-7
CASSSFLRAGANVLTF	TRBV28	NA	TRBJ2-6
CASGTPSGSGNEQFF	TRBV28	TRBD2	TRBJ2-1
CSVENDGQGRTDTQYF	TRBV29-1	TRBD1	TRBJ2-3
CASSRVGGNKEKLFF	TRBV2	NA	TRBJ1-4
CASSPGLAGRFAGELFF	TRBV28	TRBD2	TRBJ2-2
CASSLGGRGSNQPQHF	TRBV5-4	NA	TRBJ1-5
CASSGTHFGNTIYF	TRBV2	NA	TRBJ1-3
CASSPQGLGAFF	TRBV28	NA	TRBJ1-1
CAIKGHTEAFF	TRBV10-3	NA	TRBJ1-1
CASSLGLGDSNTEAFF	TRBV28	NA	TRBJ1-1
CASSLLLTGELFF	TRBV7-3	NA	TRBJ2-2
CARPSSGRKKINEQFF	TRBV30	TRBD2	TRBJ2-1
CASSLTQLGEKLFF	TRBV28	NA	TRBJ1-4
CASSVAPAGGGNEQFF	TRBV9	TRBD2	TRBJ2-1
CASSVGWTGRRVAYGYTF	TRBV9	TRBD1	TRBJ1-2
CATSRDRGSSYEQYF	TRBV15	TRBD2	TRBJ2-7
CASSRQGGTGELFF	TRBV5-4	TRBD1	TRBJ2-2
CASSQEWQSYNEQFF	TRBV4-2	NA	TRBJ2-1
CASTTGPDGEKLFF	TRBV19	NA	TRBJ1-4
CASSRQGSTGELFF	TRBV19	TRBD1	TRBJ2-2
CASRVRNLGDEQYF	TRBV2	NA	TRBJ2-7
CASRPGTGGGETQYF	TRBV7-6	TRBD1	TRBJ2-5
CASSFGSDTGELFF	TRBV27	NA	TRBJ2-2
CASRLSGRTGELFF	TRBV19	TRBD2	TRBJ2-2
CASSLGGRRWEQYF	TRBV5-6	NA	TRBJ2-7
CASSMYLFGLGAEAFF	TRBV19	NA	TRBJ1-1
CASSALTF	TRBV2	NA	TRBJ1-2
CASSPRVANTEAFF	TRBV5-1	NA	TRBJ1-1
CASRGSNEQYF	TRBV6-5	NA	TRBJ2-7
CASSSGLVSGNTIYF	TRBV6-5	NA	TRBJ1-3